The 21 T cell receptor beta chains listed next were all sequenced from one sample in a study of control samples from healthy donors and cancer patients. Assay used: immunoSEQ multiplex PCR; TCRdb lists only in-frame clones, some missing. In the table there are 100,000 to 150,000 clones, 80% to 95% of which are singletons. Sequenced material: blood. The receptors derive from a man younger than 30 in good health.

The V gene is TRBV15, the J gene TRBJ2-6, with D possibly being TRBD1 (6 bases). CDR1 and CDR2 (germline): LNHNV, YYDKDF (reference sequence). V was clipped by 3 bases and J by 4 bases, with 10 bases between them. This CDR3 has 15 amino acids. The CDR3 nucleotides read TGTGCCACCAGCAGTCGGACAGACGGGGCCAACGTCCTGACTTTC. This sequence encodes CATSSRTDGANVLTF.

This clone showed up just once. The V gene is TRBV4-2, the J gene TRBJ1-4; the D gene is possibly TRBD1 (5 bases). The CDR3 runs 16 residues. Germline CDR1 is LGHNA and CDR2 is YNFKEQ. Trimming stripped 0 bases from V and 6 bases from J, with 14 bases between. In nucleotides, the CDR3 is TGTGCCAGCAGCCAAGATCTCCGGGGGGTCGATGAAAAACTGTTTTTT. Translation: CASSQDLRGVDEKLFF.

The chain combines TRBV27 with TRBJ2-7; 7 bases align to TRBD1. This CDR3 comprises 16 residues. J was trimmed by 3 bases and V by 6 bases; bases with no gene match: 14. Per the germline V gene, CDR1 is MNHEY and CDR2 is SMNVEV (reference sequence). This CDR3 reads CASRAILGQRYYEQYF. The CDR3 bases are TGTGCCAGCAGGGCTATTTTGGGACAGAGATACTACGAGCAGTACTTC.

The chain links TRBV2 to TRBJ1-1; 8 bases fit TRBD1. The CDR3 contains 13 residues. The V and J ends lost 6 bases and 8 bases, in that order; junction bases with no gene match: 8. Germline V CDR1 and CDR2: SNHLY, FYNNEI. The CDR3, as DNA: TGTGCCAGCAGCCCGGACAGGGATTCGGAAGCTTTCTTT. As protein: CASSPDRDSEAFF.

The chain recombines TRBV5-4 with TRBJ2-5; 10 nucleotides match TRBD2. CDR3 length: 18 residues. Per the germline V gene, CDR1 is SGHNT and CDR2 is YYREEE (reference sequence). The junction had 8 bases not matched to a gene; V was cut back by 0 bases and J by 0 bases. The CDR3 sequence is CASSLEASGGSYQETQYF. CDR3 DNA: TGTGCCAGCAGCTTGGAAGCTAGCGGGGGCTCGTACCAAGAGACCCAGTACTTC. The full variable domain, completed using reference TRBV5-4 and TRBJ2-5, is ETGVTQSPTHLIKTRGQQVTLRCSSQSGHNTVSWYQQALGQGPQFIFQYYREEENGRGNFPPRFSGLQFPNYSSELNVNALELDDSALYLCASSLEASGGSYQETQYFGPGTRLLVL.

This chain joins TRBV19 and TRBJ1-1; a possible D gene is TRBD1 (5 bases). Germline V gene data show CDR1 as LNHDA and CDR2 as SQIVND (reference sequence). Trimming left V 3 bases short and J 3 bases short, with 11 bases between. This CDR3 has 14 residues. The CDR3 loop reads CASSITGSYTEAFF. DNA of the CDR3: TGTGCCAGTAGTATTACAGGTTCCTACACTGAAGCTTTCTTT.

The chain recombines TRBV3-1 (or the pseudogene TRBV3-2) with TRBJ2-5, with a possible D match to TRBD2 (6 bases). The CDR3 spans 14 residues. Trimming removed 5 bases from V and 2 bases from J, with 12 bases in between. Germline V gene sequence: CDR1 LGHDT, CDR2 YNNKEL (reference sequence). The CDR3 DNA is TGTGCCAGCAGCTTTCCGGGGGAACAAGAGACCCAGTACTTC. It specifies CASSFPGEQETQYF.

The V and J genes are TRBV13 and TRBJ1-1; D is uncertain. Germline CDR1 and CDR2: PRHDT and FYEKMQ (reference sequence). The CDR3 runs to 14 residues. V gave up 3 bases and J gave up 2 bases, with 10 bases separating them. CDR3 nucleotides: TGTGCCAGCAGCTTTGCCAGGACCAACACTGAAGCTTTCTTT. It yields the protein CASSFARTNTEAFF.

V gene TRBV15 combines with J gene TRBJ2-3; D is perhaps TRBD2 (6 bases). Looked up from germline, CDR1 is LNHNV and CDR2 is YYDKDF (reference sequence). V shed 1 base and J shed 13 bases, with 15 bases lying between them. The CDR3 length is 13 residues. Here the CDR3 DNA reads TGTGCCACCAGCAGAGGACCGGACTACCCCAAGTATTTT. As protein: CATSRGPDYPKYF.

The chain couples TRBV5-1 to TRBJ2-3, with 8 bases identical to TRBD2. This CDR3 is built from 18 residues. Trimming took 0 bases from V and 2 from J; bases not matched to a gene: 11. The germline gives CDR1 SGHRS, CDR2 YFSETQ. The CDR3 DNA follows: TGCGCCAGCAGCTTGGTTCCTAGCGGGCGTTTTGTCACAGATACGCAGTATTTT. This translates into CASSLVPSGRFVTDTQYF.

The rearrangement uses TRBV4-2 and TRBJ1-1, with D possibly matching TRBD1 (6 bases). The germline CDR1 and CDR2 sequences are LGHNA and YNFKEQ. Trimming removed 6 bases at V and 8 bases at J, with 25 bases between. The CDR3 runs to 16 residues. CDR3 nucleotides: TGTGCCAGCAGTCTCCAAGGGGGGGCCCCCTCCTCCGAAGCTTTCTTT. Its protein product is CASSLQGGAPSSEAFF.

This rearrangement joins TRBV5-1 to TRBJ2-5, with 7 bases lining up with TRBD2. The V segment lost 0 bases and the J segment 2 bases; nucleotides outside the gene matches: 1. CDR1 and CDR2 (germline): SGHRS, YFSETQ. The CDR3 length is 14 residues. In DNA, the CDR3 is TGCGCCAGCAGCTTGGACGGGGGGCAAGAGACCCAGTACTTC. Its protein product is CASSLDGGQETQYF.

A note on this clone: Other DNA sequences in this sample translate to the same CDR3. V usage is TRBV18 and J usage is TRBJ2-3, with 7 bases aligning to TRBD1. The length of the CDR3 is 13 residues. Germline CDR1 reads KGHSH; CDR2 reads LQKENI. J was trimmed by 4 bases and V by 3 bases; bases with no gene match: 1. The CDR3 reads CASSPTGSDTQYF. For the CDR3, the DNA is TGTGCCAGCTCACCGACAGGGTCAGATACGCAGTATTTT.

The chain is built from TRBV7-2 and TRBJ2-2; the D gene is possibly TRBD2 (6 bases). In germline, CDR1 is SGHTA, CDR2 FQGNSA. The CDR3 sequence is 16 residues long. The germline V and J ends were trimmed by 6 bases and 3 bases, with 17 bases remaining between them. CDR3 DNA: TGTGCCAGCAGATGGGACTGGAGAAACCACACCGGGGAGCTGTTTTTT. The encoded protein is CASRWDWRNHTGELFF.

The genes are TRBV3-1 (or the pseudogene TRBV3-2) and TRBJ1-2; D is perhaps TRBD1 (6 bases). Germline loops: CDR1 LGHDT, CDR2 YNNKEL (reference sequence). Trimming left V 5 bases short and J 2 bases short, with 21 bases between. CDR3 length: 17 residues. CDR3 amino acids: CASSDTTGRGRNYGYTF. The CDR3 nucleotides read TGTGCCAGCAGCGACACTACAGGGAGGGGAAGAAACTATGGCTACACCTTC.

The chain has TRBV3-1 (or the pseudogene TRBV3-2) and TRBJ1-2, with unresolved D. The V end was cut by 8 bases, the J end by 8 bases, with 12 bases between. Per germline, CDR1 LGHDT and CDR2 YNNKEL (reference sequence). CDR3 length: 11 amino acids. Here the CDR3 reads CASSRGGGYTF. The CDR3 bases are TGTGCCAGCTCCCGGGGTGGGGGCTACACCTTC.

CDR3 sequence reads: CASSIRRGANVLTF. CDR3 coding DNA: TGTGCCAGTAGTATCCGCAGGGGCGCCAACGTCCTGACTTTC. The chain carries TRBV19 and TRBJ2-6; possibly TRBD1 for D (6 bases). V lost 3 bases to trimming and J lost 7 bases, with 10 bases between them. CDR3 length: 14 amino acids. Germline V gives CDR1 LNHDA, CDR2 SQIVND (reference sequence).

This chain uses TRBV3-1 (or the pseudogene TRBV3-2) with TRBJ2-7; tentative D call: TRBD1 (6 bases). The V gene lost 4 bases and the J gene lost 4 bases, with 14 bases spanning the gap. This CDR3 spans 14 amino acids. Germline V gene data show CDR1 as LGHDT and CDR2 as YNNKEL (reference sequence). This CDR3 is CASSPSQGLYEQYF. The CDR3 coding sequence is TGTGCCAGCAGCCCCTCCCAGGGGCTGTACGAGCAGTACTTC.

V is TRBV6-5 and J is TRBJ2-1; 10 positions match TRBD1. V lost 6 bases and J lost 3; bases outside the gene matches: 5. The CDR3 runs 15 residues. From germline, CDR1 is MNHEY and CDR2 SVGAGI. The CDR3 nucleotides read TGTGCCAGCAGGTCCGGACAGGGGGTCTACAATGAGCAGTTCTTC. It specifies CASRSGQGVYNEQFF.

The rearrangement links TRBV4-2 to TRBJ1-5; weak D call: TRBD1 (6 bases). The CDR3 is 16 residues long. CDR1 is LGHNA, CDR2 YNFKEQ, per germline. V lost 1 base to trimming and J lost 7 bases, with 17 bases between them. CDR3 DNA: TGTGCCAGCAGCCAAGGGGGGCACGGGGTAGGACAGCCCCAGCATTTT. Translating it yields CASSQGGHGVGQPQHF.

The V call is TRBV10-2, the J call TRBJ2-1; possibly TRBD2 for D (5 bases). The CDR3 extends over 15 amino acids. CDR1 is WSHSY, CDR2 SAAADI, per germline. Between the trimmed V and J ends, which lost 7 bases and 0 bases, there was a span of 13 bases. DNA of the CDR3: TGCGCCAGCACGTTAGCGATGAGCTCCTACAATGAGCAGTTCTTC. Protein product: CASTLAMSSYNEQFF.